This T cell receptor beta chain was profiled in a study of beta chain features in type 1 diabetes. The CDR3 totals 14 residues. Trimming took 7 bases from V and 5 from J, leaving 17 bases between them. Per germline, CDR1 LNHDA and CDR2 SQIVND (reference sequence). Study-level points and caveats: A closer apparent resemblance between naive, central memory and Treg TCRB repertoires was seen in patients than in healthy donors.

This clone came up a few times. The antigen is not known. Expressed TCRB transcripts got sequenced, as all isolated RNA was reverse transcribed. Libraries were prepared by immunoSEQ multiplex PCR; TCRdb keeps only in-frame clonotypes and omits some of them. Of 130,000 or so clones in the sample, approximately 10% are singletons; the top ten hold 0.55% to 0.75%. J is TRBJ1-1 and V is TRBV19, with unresolved D. The sequenced sample was central memory CD4+ T cells from blood. The sequence was obtained from a woman in her 40s in good health. The CDR3 sequence: CASTLGWSRTEAFF. The CDR3 DNA sequence: TGTGCCAGTACACTCGGGTGGAGCCGGACTGAAGCTTTCTTT.